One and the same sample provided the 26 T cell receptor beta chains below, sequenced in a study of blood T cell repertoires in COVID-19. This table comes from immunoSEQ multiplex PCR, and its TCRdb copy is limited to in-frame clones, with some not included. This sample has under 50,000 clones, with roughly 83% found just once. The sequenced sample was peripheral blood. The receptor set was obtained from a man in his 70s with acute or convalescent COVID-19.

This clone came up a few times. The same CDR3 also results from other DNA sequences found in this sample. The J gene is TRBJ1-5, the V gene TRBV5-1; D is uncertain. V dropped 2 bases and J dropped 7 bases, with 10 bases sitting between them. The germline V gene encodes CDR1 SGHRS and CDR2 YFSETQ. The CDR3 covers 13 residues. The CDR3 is CASSLEGGQPQHF. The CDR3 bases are TGCGCCAGCAGCTTAGAGGGAGGGCAGCCCCAGCATTTT. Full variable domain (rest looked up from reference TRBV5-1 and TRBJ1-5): KAGVTQTPRYLIKTRGQQVTLSCSPISGHRSVSWYQQTPGQGLQFLFEYFSETQRNKGNFPGRFSGRQFSNSRSEMNVSTLELGDSALYLCASSLEGGQPQHFGDGTRLSIL.

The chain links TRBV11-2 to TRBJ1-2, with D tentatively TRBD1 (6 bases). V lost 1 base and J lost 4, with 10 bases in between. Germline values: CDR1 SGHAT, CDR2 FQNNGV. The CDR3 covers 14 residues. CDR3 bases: TGTGCCAGCAGCTTAGTTTCAGGGGTCTATGGCTACACCTTC. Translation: CASSLVSGVYGYTF.

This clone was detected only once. The CDR3 sequence: CASGLAGYEQYF. The CDR3 bases are TGTGCCAGCGGACTAGCGGGCTACGAGCAGTACTTC. The chain joins TRBV7-9 to TRBJ2-7, with 11 bases fitting TRBD2. This CDR3 contains 12 residues. CDR1 and CDR2 from the germline V gene are SEHNR and FQNEAQ (reference sequence). Trimming at V came to 8 bases and at J to 3 bases, leaving 0 bases not matched to a gene.

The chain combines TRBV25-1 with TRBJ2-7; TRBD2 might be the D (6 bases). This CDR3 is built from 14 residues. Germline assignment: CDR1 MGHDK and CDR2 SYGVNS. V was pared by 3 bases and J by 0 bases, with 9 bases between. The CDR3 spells CASSDAGYSYEQYF. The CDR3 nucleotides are TGTGCCAGCAGTGATGCGGGGTACTCCTACGAGCAGTACTTC.

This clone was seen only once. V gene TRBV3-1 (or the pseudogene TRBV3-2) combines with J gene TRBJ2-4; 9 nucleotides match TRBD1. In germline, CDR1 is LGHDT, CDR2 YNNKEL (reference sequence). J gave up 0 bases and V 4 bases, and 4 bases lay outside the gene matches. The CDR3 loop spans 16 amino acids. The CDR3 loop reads CASSPTGGLAKNIQYF. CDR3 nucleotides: TGTGCCAGCAGCCCGACAGGGGGGCTAGCCAAAAACATTCAGTACTTC.

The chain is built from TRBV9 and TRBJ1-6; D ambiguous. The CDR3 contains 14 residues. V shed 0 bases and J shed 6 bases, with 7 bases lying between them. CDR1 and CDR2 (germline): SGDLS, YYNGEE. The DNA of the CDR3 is TGTGCCAGCAGCGTAGGGGAGGCTAATTCACCCCTCCACTTT. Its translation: CASSVGEANSPLHF. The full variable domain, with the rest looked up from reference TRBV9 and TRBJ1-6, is DSGVTQTPKHLITATGQRVTLRCSPRSGDLSVYWYQQSLDQGLQFLIQYYNGEERAKGNILERFSAQQFPDLHSELNLSSLELGDSALYFCASSVGEANSPLHFGNGTRLTVT.

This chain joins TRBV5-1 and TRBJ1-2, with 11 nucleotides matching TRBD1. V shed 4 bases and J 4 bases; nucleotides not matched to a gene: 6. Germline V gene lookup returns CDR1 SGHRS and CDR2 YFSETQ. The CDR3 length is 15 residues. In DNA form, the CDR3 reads TGCGCCAGCAGCCTAGGACAGGGGGCAGTCTATGGCTACACCTTC. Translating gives CASSLGQGAVYGYTF.

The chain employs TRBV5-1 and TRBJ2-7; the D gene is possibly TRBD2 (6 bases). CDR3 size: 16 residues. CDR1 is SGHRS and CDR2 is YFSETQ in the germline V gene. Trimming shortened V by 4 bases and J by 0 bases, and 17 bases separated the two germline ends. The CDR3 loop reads CASSRTGLFSSYEQYF. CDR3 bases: TGCGCCAGCAGCCGGACGGGACTGTTCAGCTCCTACGAGCAGTACTTC.

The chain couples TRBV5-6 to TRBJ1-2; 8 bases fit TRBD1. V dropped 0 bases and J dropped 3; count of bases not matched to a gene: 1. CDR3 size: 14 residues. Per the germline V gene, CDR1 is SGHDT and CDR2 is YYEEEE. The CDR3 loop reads CASSLATGDYGYTF. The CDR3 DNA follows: TGTGCCAGCAGCTTGGCGACAGGGGACTATGGCTACACCTTC.

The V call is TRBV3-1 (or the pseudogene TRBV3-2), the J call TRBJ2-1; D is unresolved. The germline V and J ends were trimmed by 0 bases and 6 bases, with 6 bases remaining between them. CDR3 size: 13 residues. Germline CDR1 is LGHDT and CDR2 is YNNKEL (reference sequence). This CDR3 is CASSQDLLNEQFF. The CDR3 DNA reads TGTGCCAGCAGCCAAGATCTCCTCAATGAGCAGTTCTTC.

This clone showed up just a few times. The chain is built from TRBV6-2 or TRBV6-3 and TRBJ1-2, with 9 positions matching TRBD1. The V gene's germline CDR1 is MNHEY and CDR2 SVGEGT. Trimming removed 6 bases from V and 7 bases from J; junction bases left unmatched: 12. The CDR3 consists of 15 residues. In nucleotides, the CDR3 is TGTGCCAGCAGCCACGACCCGGACAGGGGAGGTGGCTACACCTTC. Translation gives CASSHDPDRGGGYTF.

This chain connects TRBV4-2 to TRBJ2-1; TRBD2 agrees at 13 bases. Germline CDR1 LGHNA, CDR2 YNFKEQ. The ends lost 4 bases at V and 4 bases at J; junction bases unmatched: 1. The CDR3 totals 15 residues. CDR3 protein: CASSPTSGGYNEQFF. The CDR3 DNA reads TGTGCCAGCAGCCCGACTAGCGGGGGGTACAATGAGCAGTTCTTC.

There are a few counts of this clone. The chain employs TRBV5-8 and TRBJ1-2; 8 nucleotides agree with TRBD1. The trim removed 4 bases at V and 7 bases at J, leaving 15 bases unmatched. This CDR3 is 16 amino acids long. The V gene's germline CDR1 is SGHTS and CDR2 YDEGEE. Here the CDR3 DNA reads TGTGCCAGCAGCGAGCAGGGGGCGTCTCATATTTTTGGCTACACCTTC. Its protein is CASSEQGASHIFGYTF.

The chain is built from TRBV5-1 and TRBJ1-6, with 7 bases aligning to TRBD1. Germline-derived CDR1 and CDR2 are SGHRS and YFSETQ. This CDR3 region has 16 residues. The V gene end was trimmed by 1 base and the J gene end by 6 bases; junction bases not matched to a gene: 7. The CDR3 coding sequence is TGCGCCAGCAGCTTGACGACAGGGACTTTTAATTCACCCCTCCACTTT. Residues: CASSLTTGTFNSPLHF.

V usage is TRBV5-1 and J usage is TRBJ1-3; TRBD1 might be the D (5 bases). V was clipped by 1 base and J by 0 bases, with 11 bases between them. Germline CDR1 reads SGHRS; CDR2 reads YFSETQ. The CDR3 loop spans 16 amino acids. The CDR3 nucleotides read TGCGCCAGCAGCTTGAATCCCGGGGGCTCTGGAAACACCATATATTTT. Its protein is CASSLNPGGSGNTIYF.

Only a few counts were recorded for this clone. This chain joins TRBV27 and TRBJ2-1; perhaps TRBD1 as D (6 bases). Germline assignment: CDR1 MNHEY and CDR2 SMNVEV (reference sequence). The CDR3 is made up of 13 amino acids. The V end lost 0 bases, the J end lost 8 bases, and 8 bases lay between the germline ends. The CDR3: CASSLSRGHEQFF. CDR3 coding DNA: TGTGCCAGCAGTTTATCCAGGGGCCATGAGCAGTTCTTC.

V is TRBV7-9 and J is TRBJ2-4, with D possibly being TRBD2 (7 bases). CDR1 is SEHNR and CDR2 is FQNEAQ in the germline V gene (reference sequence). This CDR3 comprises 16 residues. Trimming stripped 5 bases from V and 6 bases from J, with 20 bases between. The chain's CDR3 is CASSMGGGPLLNIQYF. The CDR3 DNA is TGTGCCAGCAGCATGGGGGGGGGCCCCCTGTTAAACATTCAGTACTTC.

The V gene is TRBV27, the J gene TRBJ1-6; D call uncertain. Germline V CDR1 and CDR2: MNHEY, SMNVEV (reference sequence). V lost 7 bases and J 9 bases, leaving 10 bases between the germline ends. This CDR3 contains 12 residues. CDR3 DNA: TGTGCCAGCAACACTAACGGTTCACCCCTCCACTTT. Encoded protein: CASNTNGSPLHF.

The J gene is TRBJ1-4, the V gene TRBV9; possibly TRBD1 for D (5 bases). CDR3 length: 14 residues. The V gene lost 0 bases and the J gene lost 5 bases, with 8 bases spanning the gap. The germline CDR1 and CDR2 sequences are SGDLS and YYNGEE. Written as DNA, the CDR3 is TGTGCCAGCAGCGTAGCAGGGATGAATGAAAAACTGTTTTTT. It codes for CASSVAGMNEKLFF.

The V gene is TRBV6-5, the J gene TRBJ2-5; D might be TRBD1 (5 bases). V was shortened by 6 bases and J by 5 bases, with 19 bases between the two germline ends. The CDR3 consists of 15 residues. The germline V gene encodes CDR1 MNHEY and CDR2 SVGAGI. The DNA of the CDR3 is TGTGCCAGCAGCCACACCCAGGGATTCATGGAGACCCAGTACTTC. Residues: CASSHTQGFMETQYF.

The CDR3 nucleotides are TGTGCCAGCAGCTTGGTAGCGGGAGAGGAGGCCGGGGAGCTGTTTTTT. Its protein is CASSLVAGEEAGELFF. The J gene is TRBJ2-2, the V gene TRBV7-3, with 9 bases identical to TRBD2. Trimming cost V 3 bases and J 6 bases; bases outside gene matches: 8. The CDR3 runs 16 residues. Germline V lookup: CDR1 SGHTA, CDR2 FQGTGA.

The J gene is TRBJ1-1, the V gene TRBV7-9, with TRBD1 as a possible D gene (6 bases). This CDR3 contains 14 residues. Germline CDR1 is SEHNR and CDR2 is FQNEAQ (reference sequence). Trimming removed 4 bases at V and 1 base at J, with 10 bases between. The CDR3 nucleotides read TGTGCCAGCAGCTACGGGACACCGAACACTGAAGCTTTCTTT. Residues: CASSYGTPNTEAFF.

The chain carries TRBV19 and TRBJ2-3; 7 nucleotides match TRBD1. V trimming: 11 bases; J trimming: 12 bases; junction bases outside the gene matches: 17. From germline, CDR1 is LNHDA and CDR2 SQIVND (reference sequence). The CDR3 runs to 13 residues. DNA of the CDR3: TGTGCCTCTTGGGGACCGGACAGGCCAATCCAGTATTTT. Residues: CASWGPDRPIQYF.

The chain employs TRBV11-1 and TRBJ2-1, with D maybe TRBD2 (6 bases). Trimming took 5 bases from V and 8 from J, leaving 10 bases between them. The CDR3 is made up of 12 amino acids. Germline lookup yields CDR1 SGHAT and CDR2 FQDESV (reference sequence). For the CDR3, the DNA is TGTGCCAGCAGCCGGGGAGGCTATGAGCAGTTCTTC. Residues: CASSRGGYEQFF.

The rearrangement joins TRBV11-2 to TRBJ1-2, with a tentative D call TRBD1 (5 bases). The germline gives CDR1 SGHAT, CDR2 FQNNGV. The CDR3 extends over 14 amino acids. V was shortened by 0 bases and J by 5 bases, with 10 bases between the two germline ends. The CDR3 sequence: CASSLDLAGYGYTF. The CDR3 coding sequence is TGTGCCAGCAGCTTAGATCTGGCAGGGTATGGCTACACCTTC. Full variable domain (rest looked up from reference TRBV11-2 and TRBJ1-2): EAGVAQSPRYKIIEKRQSVAFWCNPISGHATLYWYQQILGQGPKLLIQFQNNGVVDDSQLPKDRFSAERLKGVDSTLKIQPAKLEDSAVYLCASSLDLAGYGYTFGSGTRLTVV.

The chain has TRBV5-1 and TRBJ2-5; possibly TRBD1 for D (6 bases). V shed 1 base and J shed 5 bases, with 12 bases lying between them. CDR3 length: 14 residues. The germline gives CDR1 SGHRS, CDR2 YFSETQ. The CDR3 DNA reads TGCGCCAGCAGCTTGACAGGGAGTGGGGAGACCCAGTACTTC. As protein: CASSLTGSGETQYF.